The clone carrying this T cell receptor (beta chain) was seen once. The data belong to a study of shared clonotypes between healthy human individuals. Authors' data handling: Junction-only sequences without quality scores came from ImmunoSEQ, so filtering differed. Repertoires were generated with immunoSEQ multiplex PCR, while TCRdb's copy carries only in-frame clones and drops some. The V and J calls and clone size were taken over from that table, and D and trimming were inferred from the DNA. The table shows about 2.4 million clones, with 80% to 95% occurring only once. This TCR was recovered from a man between 18 and 35 years old in good health. Some clones in this sample may be carry-over from other donors' samples. The sequencing input was naive CD4+ T cells from PBMCs. Noted subset: CD45RA+ positively selected.

CDR3: CASSGGTSGHNEQFF. The CDR3, as DNA: TGTGCCAGCAGTGGCGGGACTAGCGGGCACAATGAGCAGTTCTTC. The chain carries TRBV6-4 and TRBJ2-1, with 12 bases that match TRBD2. Germline-derived CDR1 and CDR2 are MRHNA and SNTAGT. V was pared by 4 bases and J by 5 bases, with 3 bases of the junction left unmatched. This CDR3 is 15 amino acids long.